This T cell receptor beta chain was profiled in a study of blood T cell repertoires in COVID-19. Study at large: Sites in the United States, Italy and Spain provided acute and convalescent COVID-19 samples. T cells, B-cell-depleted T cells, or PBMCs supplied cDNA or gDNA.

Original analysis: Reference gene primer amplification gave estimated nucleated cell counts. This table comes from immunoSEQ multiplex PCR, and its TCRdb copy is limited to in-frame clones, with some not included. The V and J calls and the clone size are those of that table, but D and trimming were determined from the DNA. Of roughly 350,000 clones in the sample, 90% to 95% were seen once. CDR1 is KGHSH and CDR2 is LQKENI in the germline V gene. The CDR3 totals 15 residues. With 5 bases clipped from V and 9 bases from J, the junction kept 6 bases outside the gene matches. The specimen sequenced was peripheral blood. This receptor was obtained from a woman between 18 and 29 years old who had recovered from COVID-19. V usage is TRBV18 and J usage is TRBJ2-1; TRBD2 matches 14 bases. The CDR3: CASSAGTSGGGEQFF. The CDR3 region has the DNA TGTGCCAGCTCAGCCGGGACTAGCGGGGGCGGTGAGCAGTTCTTC.